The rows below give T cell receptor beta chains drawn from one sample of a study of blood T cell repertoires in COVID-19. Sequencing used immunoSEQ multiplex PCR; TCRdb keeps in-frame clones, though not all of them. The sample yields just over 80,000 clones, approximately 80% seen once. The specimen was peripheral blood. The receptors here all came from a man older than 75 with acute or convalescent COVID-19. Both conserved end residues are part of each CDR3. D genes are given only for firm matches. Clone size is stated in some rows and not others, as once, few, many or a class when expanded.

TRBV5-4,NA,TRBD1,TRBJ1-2,TGTGCCAGCAGCACCTGGACAGGGAATAACTATGGCTACACCTTC,CASSTWTGNNYGYTF
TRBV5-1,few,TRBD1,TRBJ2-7,TGCGCCAGCAGCCCCGGGACAGGAATCTACGAGCAGTACTTC,CASSPGTGIYEQYF
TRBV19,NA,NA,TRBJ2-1,TGTGCCAGTAGCAACCGACAGAATGAGCAGTTCTTC,CASSNRQNEQFF
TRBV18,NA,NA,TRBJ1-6,TGTGCCAGCAACCGGGACACCAATTCACCCCTCCACTTT,CASNRDTNSPLHF
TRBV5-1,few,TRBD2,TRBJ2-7,TGCGCCAGCAGCGAAGGACTAGCGGGAGGGGACGAGCAGTACTTC,CASSEGLAGGDEQYF
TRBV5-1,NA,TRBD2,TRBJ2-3,TGCGCCAGCAGTGGGACTAGCGGGAGGCCAGATACGCAGTATTTT,CASSGTSGRPDTQYF
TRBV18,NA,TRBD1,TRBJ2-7,TGTGCCAGCTCACGTGAAGGGGGCACGTACGAGCAGTACTTC,CASSREGGTYEQYF
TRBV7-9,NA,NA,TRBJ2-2,TGTGCCAGCAGCTTAGTGGGAGGGAACACCGGGGAGCTGTTTTTT,CASSLVGGNTGELFF
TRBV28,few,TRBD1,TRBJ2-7,TGTGCCAGCAGCCATCTAGGGGGGACAGGGAGGGGTGTGGGCTACGAGCAGTACTTC,CASSHLGGTGRGVGYEQYF
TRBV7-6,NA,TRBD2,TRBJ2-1,TGTGCCAGCAGCCCGTTTAGCGGGAGAAGTCAAAATGAGCAGTTCTTC,CASSPFSGRSQNEQFF
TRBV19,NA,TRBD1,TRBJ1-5,TGTGCCAGTAGTTTTAGGGGACAGGGTTCAGATAGCAATCAGCCCCAGCATTTT,CASSFRGQGSDSNQPQHF
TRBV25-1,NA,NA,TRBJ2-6,TGTGCCAGCAGCAACTTCGGGACTTTAGTCTCTGGGGCCAACGTCCTGACTTTC,CASSNFGTLVSGANVLTF
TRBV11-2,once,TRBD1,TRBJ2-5,TGTGCCAGCAGCTTGCAGGGGGCGCGTGAGACCCAGTACTTC,CASSLQGARETQYF
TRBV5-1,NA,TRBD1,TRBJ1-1,TGCGCCAGCAGCCAAGGGACAGGGAACACTGAAGCTTTCTTT,CASSQGTGNTEAFF
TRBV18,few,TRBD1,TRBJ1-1,TGTGCCAGCTCAAGGGACAGACCGAACACTGAAGCTTTCTTT,CASSRDRPNTEAFF
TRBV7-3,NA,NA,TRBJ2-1,TGTGCCAGCAGCTTAAATCCGGCCTACAATGAGCAGTTCTTC,CASSLNPAYNEQFF
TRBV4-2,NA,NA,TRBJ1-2,TGTGCCAGCAGACCCCTTGGGGGGGCCAGTGGCTACACCTTC,CASRPLGGASGYTF
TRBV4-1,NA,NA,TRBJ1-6,TGCGCCAGCAGCCAGCTACCAGACAATAATAATTCACCCCTCCACTTT,CASSQLPDNNNSPLHF
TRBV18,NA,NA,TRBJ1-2,TGTGCCAGCTCATCAATGACAGTAAACTATGGCTACACCTTC,CASSSMTVNYGYTF
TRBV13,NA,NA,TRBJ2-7,TGTGCCAGCAGCTTCAGTGGCGGGGCCTACGAGCAGTACTTC,CASSFSGGAYEQYF
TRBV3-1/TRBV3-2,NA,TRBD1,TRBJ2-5,TGTGCCAGCAGCCCCTACCGGACAGGGGAAGAGACCCAGTACTTC,CASSPYRTGEETQYF
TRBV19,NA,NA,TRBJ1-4,TGTGCCAGTAGTATCCAGGCAACTAATGAAAAACTGTTTTTT,CASSIQATNEKLFF
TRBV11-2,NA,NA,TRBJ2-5,TGTGCCAGCAGCCTGGGCGATGGCAGGGTACTAGAGACCCAGTACTTC,CASSLGDGRVLETQYF
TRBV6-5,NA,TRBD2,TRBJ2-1,TGTGCCAGCAGTTCAGCGGGAGACTACAATGAGCAGTTCTTC,CASSSAGDYNEQFF
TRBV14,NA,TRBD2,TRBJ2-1,TGTGCCAGCAGCCAAGCCCCGATAACTAGCGGGAGGAACGAAGGGCAGTTCTTC,CASSQAPITSGRNEGQFF
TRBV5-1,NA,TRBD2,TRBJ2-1,TGCGCCAGCAGCCCCCCCCGGGACTACCTTATTGATGAGCAGTTCTTC,CASSPPRDYLIDEQFF
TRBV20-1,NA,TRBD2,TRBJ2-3,TGCAGTGCTAGTAATGCGGGAGGGGAGGGTAGCACAGATACGCAGTATTTT,CSASNAGGEGSTDTQYF
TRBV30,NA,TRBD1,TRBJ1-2,TGTGCCTGGAGTGGGGGACAGGGGCAAGGCTACACCTTC,CAWSGGQGQGYTF
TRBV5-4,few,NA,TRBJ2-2,TGTGCCAGCAGCTTGGCCGGTGGTCGGGGTGGCGGGGAGCTGTTTTTT,CASSLAGGRGGGELFF
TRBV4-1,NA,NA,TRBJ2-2,TGCGCCAGCAGCCAAGATCCGGCTAGCGCTACGAACACCGGGGAGCTGTTTTTT,CASSQDPASATNTGELFF
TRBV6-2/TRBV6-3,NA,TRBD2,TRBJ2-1,TGTGCCAGCAGCTGGACTAGCGGCTCCTACAATGAGCAGTTCTTC,CASSWTSGSYNEQFF
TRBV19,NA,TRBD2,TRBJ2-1,TGTGCCAGTAGTATAGTTCTAGCGGGAGGCAATGAGCAGTTCTTC,CASSIVLAGGNEQFF
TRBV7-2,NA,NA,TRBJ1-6,TGTGCCAGCAGCCCAGCCAGGAATTCACCCCTCCACTTT,CASSPARNSPLHF
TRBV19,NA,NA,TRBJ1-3,TGTGCCAGTAGTATGGCCTTAGGCGGAGCTGGAAACACCATATATTTT,CASSMALGGAGNTIYF
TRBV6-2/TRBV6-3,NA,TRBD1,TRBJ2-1,TGTGCCAGCAGCGCCTCCGGACAGGTCCTGGTCAATGAGCAGTTCTTC,CASSASGQVLVNEQFF
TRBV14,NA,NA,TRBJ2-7,TGTGCCAGCAGCCAAGTTAGGGGTTTCCTCTACGAGCAGTACTTC,CASSQVRGFLYEQYF
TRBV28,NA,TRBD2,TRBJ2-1,TGTGCCAGCACTCGGGGGGGCTCCTACAATGAGCAGTTCTTC,CASTRGGSYNEQFF
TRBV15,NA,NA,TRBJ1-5,TGTGCCACCAGCAGACCCTCCCGGGGGGGAGGGCGAAGTCAGCCCCAGCATTTT,CATSRPSRGGGRSQPQHF
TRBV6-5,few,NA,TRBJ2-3,TGTGCCAGCAGGACCCCCCAGGGCAATACGCAGTATTTT,CASRTPQGNTQYF
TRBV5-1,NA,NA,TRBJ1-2,TGCGCCAGCAAGGAATCAGGGGATAACTATGGCTACACCTTC,CASKESGDNYGYTF
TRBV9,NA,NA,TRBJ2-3,TGTGCCAGCAGCGTAGGCTTGGGCCTTTATGTAGATACGCAGTATTTT,CASSVGLGLYVDTQYF
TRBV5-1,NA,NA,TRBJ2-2,TGCGCCAGCAGCCCCAGAGGCAACACCGGGGAGCTGTTTTTT,CASSPRGNTGELFF
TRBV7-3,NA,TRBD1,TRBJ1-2,TGTGCCAGCAGCTCAAACAGGGGACCGAACTATGGCTACACCTTC,CASSSNRGPNYGYTF
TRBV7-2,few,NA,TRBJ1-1,TGTGCCAGCAGCTTAGCGCTTACGGGGAACACTGAAGCTTTCTTT,CASSLALTGNTEAFF
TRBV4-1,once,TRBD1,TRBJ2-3,TGCGCCAGCAGCCAAGGACAGGGGCACACAGATACGCAGTATTTT,CASSQGQGHTDTQYF